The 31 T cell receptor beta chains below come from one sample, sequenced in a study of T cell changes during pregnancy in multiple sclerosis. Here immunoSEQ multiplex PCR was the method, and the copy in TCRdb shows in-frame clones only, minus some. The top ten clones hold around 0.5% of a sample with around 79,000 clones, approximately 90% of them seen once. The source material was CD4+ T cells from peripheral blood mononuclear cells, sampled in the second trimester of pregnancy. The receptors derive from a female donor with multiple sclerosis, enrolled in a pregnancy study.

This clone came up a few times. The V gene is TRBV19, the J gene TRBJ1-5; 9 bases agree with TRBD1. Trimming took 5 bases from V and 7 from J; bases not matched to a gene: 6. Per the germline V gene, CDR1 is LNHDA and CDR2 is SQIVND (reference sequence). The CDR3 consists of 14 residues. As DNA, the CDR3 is TGTGCCAGTAGTGCCACAGGGGGCGGCCAGCCCCAGCATTTT. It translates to CASSATGGGQPQHF.

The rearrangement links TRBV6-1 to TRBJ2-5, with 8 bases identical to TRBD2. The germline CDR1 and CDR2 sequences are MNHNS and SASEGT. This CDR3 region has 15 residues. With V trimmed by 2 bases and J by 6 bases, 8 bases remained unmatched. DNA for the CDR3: TGTGCCAGCAGTGAATCCCGGGGGGGCCACAAGACCCAGTACTTC. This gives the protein CASSESRGGHKTQYF.

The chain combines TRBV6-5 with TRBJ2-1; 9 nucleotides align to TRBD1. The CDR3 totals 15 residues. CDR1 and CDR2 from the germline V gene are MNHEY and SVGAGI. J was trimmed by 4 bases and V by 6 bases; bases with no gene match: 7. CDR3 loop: CASRQQGANYNEQFF. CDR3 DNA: TGTGCCAGCAGGCAACAGGGGGCGAATTACAATGAGCAGTTCTTC.

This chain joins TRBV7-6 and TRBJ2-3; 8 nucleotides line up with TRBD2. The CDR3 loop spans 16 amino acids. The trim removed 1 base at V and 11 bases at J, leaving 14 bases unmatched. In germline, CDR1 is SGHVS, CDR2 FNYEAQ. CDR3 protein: CASSLEGLGLPGGQYF. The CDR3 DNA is TGTGCCAGCAGCTTAGAGGGACTAGGATTGCCCGGCGGGCAGTATTTT.

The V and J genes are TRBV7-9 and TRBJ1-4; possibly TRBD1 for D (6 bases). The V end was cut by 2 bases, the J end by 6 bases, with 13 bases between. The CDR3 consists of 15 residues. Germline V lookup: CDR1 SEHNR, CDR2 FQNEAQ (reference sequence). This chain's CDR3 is CASSLRGGVDEKLFF. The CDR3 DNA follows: TGTGCCAGCAGCTTAAGGGGGGGTGTTGATGAAAAACTGTTTTTT.

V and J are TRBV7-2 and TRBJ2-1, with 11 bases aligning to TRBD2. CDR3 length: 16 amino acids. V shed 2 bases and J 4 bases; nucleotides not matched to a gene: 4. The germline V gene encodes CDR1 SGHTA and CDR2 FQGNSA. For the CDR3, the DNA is TGTGCCAGCAGCTTACAGGGACTAGCGGCTTACAATGAGCAGTTCTTC. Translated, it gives CASSLQGLAAYNEQFF.

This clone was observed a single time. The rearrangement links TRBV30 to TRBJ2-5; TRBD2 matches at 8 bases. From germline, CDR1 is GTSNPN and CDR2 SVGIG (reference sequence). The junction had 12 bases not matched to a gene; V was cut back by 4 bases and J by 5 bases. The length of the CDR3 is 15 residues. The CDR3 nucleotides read TGTGCCTGGACCAAAGGAGCGGGAGCAGGCGAGACCCAGTACTTC. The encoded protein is CAWTKGAGAGETQYF.

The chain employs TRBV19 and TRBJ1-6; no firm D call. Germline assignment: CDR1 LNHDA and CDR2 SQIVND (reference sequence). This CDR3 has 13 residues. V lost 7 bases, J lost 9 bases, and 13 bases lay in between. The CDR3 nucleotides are TGTGCCAGTACGCCGAGGGAGAGTTCACCCCTCCACTTT. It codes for CASTPRESSPLHF. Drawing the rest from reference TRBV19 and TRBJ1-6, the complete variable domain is DGGITQSPKYLFRKEGQNVTLSCEQNLNHDAMYWYRQDPGQGLRLIYYSQIVNDFQKGDIAEGYSVSREKKESFPLTVTSAQKNPTAFYLCASTPRESSPLHFGNGTRLTVT.

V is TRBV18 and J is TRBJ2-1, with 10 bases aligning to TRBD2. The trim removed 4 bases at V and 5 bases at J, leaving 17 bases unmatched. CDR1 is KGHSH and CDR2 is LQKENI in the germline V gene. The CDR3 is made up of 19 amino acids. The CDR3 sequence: CASSRRAFRTSGPNNEQFF. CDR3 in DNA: TGTGCCAGCTCACGACGAGCGTTTAGGACTAGCGGACCAAACAATGAGCAGTTCTTC.

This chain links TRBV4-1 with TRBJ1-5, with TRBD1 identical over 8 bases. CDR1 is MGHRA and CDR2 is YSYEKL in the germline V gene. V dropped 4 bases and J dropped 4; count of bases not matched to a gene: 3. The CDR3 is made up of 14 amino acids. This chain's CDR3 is CASSLQGENQPQHF. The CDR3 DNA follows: TGCGCCAGCAGCCTACAGGGGGAAAATCAGCCCCAGCATTTT.

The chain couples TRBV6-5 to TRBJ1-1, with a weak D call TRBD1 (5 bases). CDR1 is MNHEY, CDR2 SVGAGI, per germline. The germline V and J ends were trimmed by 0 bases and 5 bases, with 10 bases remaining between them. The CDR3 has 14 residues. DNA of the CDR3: TGTGCCAGCAGTTACTCAGAGGGGAGGACTGAAGCTTTCTTT. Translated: CASSYSEGRTEAFF.

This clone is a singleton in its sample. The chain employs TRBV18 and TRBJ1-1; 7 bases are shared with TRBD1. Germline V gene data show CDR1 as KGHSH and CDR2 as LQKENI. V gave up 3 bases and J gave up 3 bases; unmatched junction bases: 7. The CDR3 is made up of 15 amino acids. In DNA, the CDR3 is TGTGCCAGCTCACCGACGACAGGGCAGGACACTGAAGCTTTCTTT. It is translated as CASSPTTGQDTEAFF.

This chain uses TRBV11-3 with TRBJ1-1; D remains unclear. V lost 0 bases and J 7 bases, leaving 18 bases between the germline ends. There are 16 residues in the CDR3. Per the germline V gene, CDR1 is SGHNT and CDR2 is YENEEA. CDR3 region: CASSLEVGQPGSEAFF. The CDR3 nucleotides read TGTGCCAGCAGCTTAGAGGTTGGGCAGCCAGGAAGTGAAGCTTTCTTT. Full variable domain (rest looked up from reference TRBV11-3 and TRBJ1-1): EAGVVQSPRYKIIEKKQPVAFWCNPISGHNTLYWYLQNLGQGPELLIRYENEEAVDDSQLPKDRFSAERLKGVDSTLKIQPAELGDSAVYLCASSLEVGQPGSEAFFGQGTRLTVV.

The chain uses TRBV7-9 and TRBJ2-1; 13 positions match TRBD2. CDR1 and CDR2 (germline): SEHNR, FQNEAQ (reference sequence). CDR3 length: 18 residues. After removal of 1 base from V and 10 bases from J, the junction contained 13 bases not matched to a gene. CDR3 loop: CASSLVVGTSGRAFEQFF. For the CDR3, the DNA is TGTGCCAGCAGCTTAGTGGTGGGTACTAGCGGGAGGGCCTTCGAGCAGTTCTTC.

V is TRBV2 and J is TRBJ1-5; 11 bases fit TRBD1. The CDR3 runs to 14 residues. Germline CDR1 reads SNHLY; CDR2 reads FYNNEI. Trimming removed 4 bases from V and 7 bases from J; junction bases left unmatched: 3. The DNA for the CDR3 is TGTGCCAGCAGTGCTGGACAGGGGGCACAGCCCCAGCATTTT. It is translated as CASSAGQGAQPQHF.

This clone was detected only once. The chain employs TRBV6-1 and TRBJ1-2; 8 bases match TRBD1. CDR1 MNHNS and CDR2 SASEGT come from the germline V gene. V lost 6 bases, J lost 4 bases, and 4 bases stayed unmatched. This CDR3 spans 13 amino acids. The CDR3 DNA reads TGTGCCAGCAGAAAAGGACAGGGCTATGGCTACACCTTC. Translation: CASRKGQGYGYTF.

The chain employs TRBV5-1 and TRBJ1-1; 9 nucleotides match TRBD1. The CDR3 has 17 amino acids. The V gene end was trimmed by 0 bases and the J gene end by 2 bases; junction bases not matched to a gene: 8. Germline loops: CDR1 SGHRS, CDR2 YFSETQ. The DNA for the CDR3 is TGCGCCAGCAGCTTGGCACGGGGGACAGGGACTAACACTGAAGCTTTCTTT. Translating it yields CASSLARGTGTNTEAFF.

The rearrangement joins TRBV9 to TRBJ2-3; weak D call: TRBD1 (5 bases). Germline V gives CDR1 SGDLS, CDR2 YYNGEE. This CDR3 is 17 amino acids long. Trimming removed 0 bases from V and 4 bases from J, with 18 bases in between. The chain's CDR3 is CASSVGGRGNLPDTQYF. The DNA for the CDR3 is TGTGCCAGCAGCGTAGGTGGTAGGGGTAACCTCCCAGATACGCAGTATTTT.

The CDR3 DNA is TGTGCCAGCAGTTCACCGGGACAGGGGCCCGGGGAGCTGTTTTTT. Translating gives CASSSPGQGPGELFF. This chain uses TRBV27 with TRBJ2-2; TRBD1 agrees at 10 bases. Germline CDR1 and CDR2: MNHEY and SMNVEV (reference sequence). This CDR3 is 15 amino acids long. The trim removed 4 bases at V and 6 bases at J, leaving 5 bases unmatched.

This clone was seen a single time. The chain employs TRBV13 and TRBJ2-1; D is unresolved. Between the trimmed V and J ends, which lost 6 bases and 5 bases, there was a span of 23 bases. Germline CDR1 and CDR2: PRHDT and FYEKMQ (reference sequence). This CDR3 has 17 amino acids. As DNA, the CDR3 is TGTGCCAGCAGTAACCGGGTCACTTTTTACCTACACAATGAGCAGTTCTTC. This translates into CASSNRVTFYLHNEQFF. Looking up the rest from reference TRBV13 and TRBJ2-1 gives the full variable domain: AAGVIQSPRHLIKEKRETATLKCYPIPRHDTVYWYQQGPGQDPQFLISFYEKMQSDKGSIPDRFSAQQFSDYHSELNMSSLELGDSALYFCASSNRVTFYLHNEQFFGPGTRLTVL.

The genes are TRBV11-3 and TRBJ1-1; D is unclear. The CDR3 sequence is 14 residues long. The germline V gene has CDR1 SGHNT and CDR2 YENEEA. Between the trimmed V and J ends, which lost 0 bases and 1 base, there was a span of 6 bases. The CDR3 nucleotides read TGTGCCAGCAGCTTAGACCAGGAGAACACTGAAGCTTTCTTT. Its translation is CASSLDQENTEAFF.

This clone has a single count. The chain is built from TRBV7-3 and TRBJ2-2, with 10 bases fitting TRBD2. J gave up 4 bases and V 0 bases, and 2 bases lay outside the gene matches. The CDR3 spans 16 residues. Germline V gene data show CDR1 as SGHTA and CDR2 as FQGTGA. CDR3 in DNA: TGTGCCAGCAGCTTAACACTAGCGGGATCCACCGGGGAGCTGTTTTTT. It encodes CASSLTLAGSTGELFF.

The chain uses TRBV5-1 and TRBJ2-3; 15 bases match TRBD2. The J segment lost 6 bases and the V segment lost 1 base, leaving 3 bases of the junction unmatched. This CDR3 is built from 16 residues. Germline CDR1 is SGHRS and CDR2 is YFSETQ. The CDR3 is CASSLPGTSGGDTQYF. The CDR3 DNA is TGCGCCAGCAGCTTGCCCGGGACTAGCGGGGGGGATACGCAGTATTTT.

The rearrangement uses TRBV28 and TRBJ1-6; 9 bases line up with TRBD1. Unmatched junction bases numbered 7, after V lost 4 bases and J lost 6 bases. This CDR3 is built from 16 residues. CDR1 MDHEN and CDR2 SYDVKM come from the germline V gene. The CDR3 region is CASSSWEDRGNSPLHF. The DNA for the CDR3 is TGTGCCAGCAGTTCGTGGGAGGACAGGGGTAATTCACCCCTCCACTTT. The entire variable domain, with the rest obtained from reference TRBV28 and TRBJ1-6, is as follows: DVKVTQSSRYLVKRTGEKVFLECVQDMDHENMFWYRQDPGLGLRLIYFSYDVKMKEKGDIPEGYSVSREKKERFSLILESASTNQTSMYLCASSSWEDRGNSPLHFGNGTRLTVT.

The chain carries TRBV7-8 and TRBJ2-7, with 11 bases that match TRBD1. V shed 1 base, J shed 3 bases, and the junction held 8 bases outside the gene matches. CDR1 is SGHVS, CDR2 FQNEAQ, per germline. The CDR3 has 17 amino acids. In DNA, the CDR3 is TGTGCCAGCAGCTTAGTATTCCGGACAGGGGGCCTCTACGAGCAGTACTTC. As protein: CASSLVFRTGGLYEQYF.

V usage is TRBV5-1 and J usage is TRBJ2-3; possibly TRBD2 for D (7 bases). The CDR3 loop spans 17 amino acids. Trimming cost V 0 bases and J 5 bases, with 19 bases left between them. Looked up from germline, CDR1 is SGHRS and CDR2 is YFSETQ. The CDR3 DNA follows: TGCGCCAGCAGCTTGGTGAGGGGGGGCGATTTGGGAGATACGCAGTATTTT. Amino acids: CASSLVRGGDLGDTQYF.

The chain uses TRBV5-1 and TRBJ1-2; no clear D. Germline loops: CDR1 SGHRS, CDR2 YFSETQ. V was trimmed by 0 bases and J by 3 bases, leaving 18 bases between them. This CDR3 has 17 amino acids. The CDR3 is CASSLEREGGADYGYTF. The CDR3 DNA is TGCGCCAGCAGCTTGGAACGGGAGGGAGGAGCGGACTATGGCTACACCTTC.

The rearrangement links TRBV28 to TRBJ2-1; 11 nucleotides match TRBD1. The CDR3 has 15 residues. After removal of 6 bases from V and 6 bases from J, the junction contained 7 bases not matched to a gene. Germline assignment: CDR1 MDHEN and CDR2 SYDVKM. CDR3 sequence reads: CASSRRTGGFNEQFF. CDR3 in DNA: TGTGCCAGCAGCCGACGGACAGGGGGCTTCAATGAGCAGTTCTTC.

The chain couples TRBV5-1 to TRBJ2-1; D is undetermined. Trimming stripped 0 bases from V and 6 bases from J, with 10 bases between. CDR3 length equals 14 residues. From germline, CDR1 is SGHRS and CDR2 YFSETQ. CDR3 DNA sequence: TGCGCCAGCAGCTTGGATTCTCGGGTCAATGAGCAGTTCTTC. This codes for CASSLDSRVNEQFF.

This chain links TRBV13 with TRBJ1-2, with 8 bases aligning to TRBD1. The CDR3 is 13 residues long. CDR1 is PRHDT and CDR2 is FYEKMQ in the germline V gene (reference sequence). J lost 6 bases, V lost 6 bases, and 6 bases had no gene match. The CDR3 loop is CASRQSGGHGYTF. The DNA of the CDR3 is TGTGCCAGCAGACAATCAGGGGGCCATGGCTACACCTTC.

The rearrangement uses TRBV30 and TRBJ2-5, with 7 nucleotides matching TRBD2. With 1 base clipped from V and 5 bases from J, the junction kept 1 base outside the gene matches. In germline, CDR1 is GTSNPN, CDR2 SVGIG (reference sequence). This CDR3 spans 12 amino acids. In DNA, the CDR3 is TGTGCCTGGAGTGCGGGGGGTGAGACCCAGTACTTC. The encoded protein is CAWSAGGETQYF.